This TCR beta chain comes out of a study of resident and recirculating memory T cells in vitiligo. Study-wide background: Whole samples, not sorted cells, were homogenized and used for genomic DNA extraction.

Points on this clone: Antigen: not known.

Profiled with immunoSEQ multiplex PCR; TCRdb holds only in-frame clones, not every one. Among more than 70,000 clones, approximately 90% were seen once, and the ten largest hold about 5.5%. V gave up 6 bases and J gave up 5 bases; unmatched junction bases: 13. The CDR3 runs 15 residues. Germline CDR1 reads SQVTM; CDR2 reads ANQGSEA. Patients had received no treatment within the previous three months. Overall study findings and caveats: No single dominant TCR clone appeared; lesion clonality varied.

This receptor was identified in a male donor with vitiligo. V usage is TRBV29-1 and J usage is TRBJ2-7; 10 bases align to TRBD2. Specimen: blood. In DNA form, the CDR3 reads TGCAGCGTCCTAAGGGAGCGGGAGGGCCAGGACGAGCAGTACTTC. As protein: CSVLREREGQDEQYF.